These T cell receptor beta chains were read from a single sample in a study of cytomegalovirus exposure and HLA in healthy donors. Clones were read by immunoSEQ multiplex PCR, and TCRdb kept only the in-frame ones, dropping some. This sample has fewer than 200,000 clones, with around four fifths found just once. Sequencing was carried out using PBMCs. The receptor source for this set is a woman aged 45-65 years in good health and CMV-seronegative. CDR3s include the opening cysteine and the closing phenylalanine or tryptophan. The order of the fields is CDR3 protein, CDR3 DNA, V gene, clone size, J gene, D gene. D genes are given only for firm matches. Clone size, where shown, is once, few, many, or a class for clones that have expanded.

CASSLVNNEQFF,TGTGCCAGCAGCTTAGTCAACAATGAGCAGTTCTTC,TRBV11-2,.,TRBJ2-1,.
CASSFGLAGGVDEQFF,TGTGCCAGCAGCTTCGGGCTAGCGGGAGGGGTGGATGAGCAGTTCTTC,TRBV5-6,few,TRBJ2-1,TRBD2
CASLRNTEAFF,TGTGCCAGCCTTAGGAACACTGAAGCTTTCTTT,TRBV28,.,TRBJ1-1,.
CVSTDAGQLEAFF,TGTGTCAGTACCGATGCGGGACAGCTTGAAGCTTTCTTT,TRBV19,.,TRBJ1-1,TRBD1
CSSSRDSETQYF,TGTTCCAGCAGCAGGGACTCGGAGACCCAGTACTTC,TRBV7-9,.,TRBJ2-5,.
CASSPHLDSFIPYEQYF,TGTGCCAGCAGCCCACACCTGGACAGCTTTATTCCCTACGAGCAGTACTTC,TRBV7-9,.,TRBJ2-7,.
CASSPPRGFYEQYF,TGTGCCAGCAGCCCTCCTAGGGGGTTCTACGAGCAGTACTTC,TRBV28,.,TRBJ2-7,.
CASSQEGANPYNEQFF,TGCGCCAGCAGCCAAGAGGGGGCTAACCCCTACAATGAGCAGTTCTTC,TRBV4-1,.,TRBJ2-1,.
CATSRKDRAFWDQPQHF,TGTGCCACCAGCAGGAAGGACAGGGCCTTTTGGGATCAGCCCCAGCATTTT,TRBV15,once,TRBJ1-5,TRBD1
CASSPRTGGNEQFF,TGTGCCAGCAGCCCCCGGACAGGGGGCAATGAGCAGTTCTTC,TRBV7-3,once,TRBJ2-1,TRBD1
CASTGGWDRANSPLHF,TGTGCCAGCACCGGGGGCTGGGACAGGGCTAATTCACCCCTCCACTTT,TRBV27,.,TRBJ1-6,TRBD1
CASSLAGNQPQHF,TGTGCCAGTAGTTTGGCGGGCAATCAGCCCCAGCATTTT,TRBV19,.,TRBJ1-5,.
CASSYPLRGYGELFF,TGTGCCAGCAGTTACCCTCTAAGGGGGTACGGGGAGCTGTTTTTT,TRBV6-6,.,TRBJ2-2,.
CASSFRLAGGSNTGELFF,TGTGCCAGCAGCTTCCGACTAGCGGGAGGGTCTAACACCGGGGAGCTGTTTTTT,TRBV7-9,.,TRBJ2-2,TRBD2
CAWSEGRTEAFF,TGTGCCTGGAGTGAAGGGAGGACTGAAGCTTTCTTT,TRBV30,.,TRBJ1-1,.
CAWSKGSAINTIYF,TGTGCCTGGAGTAAGGGTAGCGCGATAAACACCATATATTTT,TRBV30,.,TRBJ1-3,.